This T cell receptor beta chain was sequenced during a study of blood T cell repertoires in COVID-19. This CDR3 is 15 amino acids long. Deletions cut 6 bases from V and 0 bases from J, with 12 bases between. Germline assignment: CDR1 MDHEN and CDR2 SYDVKM. Clones were sequenced by immunoSEQ multiplex PCR, and TCRdb holds only the in-frame ones, with some missing. Found here are about 140,000 clones, more than 60% of them singletons; the top ten hold approximately 16%. This clone occurred once. The genes are TRBV28 and TRBJ1-3, with TRBD1 as a possible D gene (5 bases). The TCR sequence derives from a man in his forties or fifties with acute or convalescent COVID-19. The specimen was peripheral blood. The CDR3 coding sequence is TGTGCCAGCAGCTGGGGACTGAGCTCTGGAAACACCATATATTTT. Protein: CASSWGLSSGNTIYF. The entire variable domain, with the rest obtained from reference TRBV28 and TRBJ1-3, is as follows: DVKVTQSSRYLVKRTGEKVFLECVQDMDHENMFWYRQDPGLGLRLIYFSYDVKMKEKGDIPEGYSVSREKKERFSLILESASTNQTSMYLCASSWGLSSGNTIYFGEGSWLTVV.